This entry lists 14 T cell receptor beta chains sequenced from one sample in a study of blood T cell repertoires in COVID-19. Clones were sequenced by immunoSEQ multiplex PCR, and TCRdb holds only the in-frame ones, with some missing. The sample holds fewer than 200,000 clones; around 79% are singletons and the top ten take around 8.1%. Material: peripheral blood. The receptors derive from a woman aged 60 to 75 with COVID-19, enrolled during active disease.

J is TRBJ1-3 and V is TRBV19; weak D call: TRBD1 (5 bases). V gave up 4 bases and J gave up 0 bases, with 10 bases separating them. CDR3 length: 15 amino acids. Per the germline V gene, CDR1 is LNHDA and CDR2 is SQIVND (reference sequence). This CDR3 is CASSSGADSGNTIYF. The CDR3 nucleotides are TGTGCCAGTAGTAGTGGGGCAGACTCTGGAAACACCATATATTTT.

The J gene is TRBJ1-1, the V gene TRBV7-3; no firm D call. Trimming took off 3 bases at V and 5 bases at J, with 10 bases between the two ends. Germline lookup yields CDR1 SGHTA and CDR2 FQGTGA. This CDR3 region has 13 residues. The CDR3 loop reads CASSFYDGTEAFF. The CDR3 DNA reads TGTGCCAGCAGCTTCTATGACGGGACTGAAGCTTTCTTT.

In its sample, this clone was seen many times. This chain links TRBV4-1 with TRBJ2-3; TRBD2 matches 7 bases. The CDR3 loop spans 14 amino acids. Germline CDR1 and CDR2: MGHRA and YSYEKL. The V and J ends lost 3 bases and 10 bases, in that order; junction bases with no gene match: 10. The CDR3 sequence: CASSQVAGEYSQYF. The CDR3 DNA reads TGCGCCAGCAGCCAGGTGGCGGGAGAGTACTCGCAGTATTTT.

The chain carries TRBV11-2 and TRBJ2-1; 15 bases match TRBD2. The CDR3 is 15 residues long. In germline, CDR1 is SGHAT, CDR2 FQNNGV. J gave up 10 bases and V 6 bases, and 7 bases lay outside the gene matches. The CDR3 loop reads CASRPGLAGGGEQFF. For the CDR3, the DNA is TGTGCCAGCAGGCCGGGACTAGCGGGAGGCGGGGAGCAGTTCTTC.

The V call is TRBV5-1, the J call TRBJ2-5; D gene uncertain. This CDR3 spans 14 amino acids. From germline, CDR1 is SGHRS and CDR2 YFSETQ. The V gene lost 1 base and the J gene lost 2 bases, with 9 bases spanning the gap. The CDR3: CASSLTGSQETQYF. In nucleotides, the CDR3 is TGCGCCAGCAGCTTGACGGGTTCACAAGAGACCCAGTACTTC.

The gene calls are TRBV13 and TRBJ2-1; 7 nucleotides line up with TRBD2. This CDR3 region has 16 residues. In germline, CDR1 is PRHDT, CDR2 FYEKMQ (reference sequence). V lost 5 bases, J lost 2 bases, and 9 bases stayed unmatched. DNA for the CDR3: TGTGCCAGCAGCCCCCTGGGAGCGGGGCCCTACAATGAGCAGTTCTTC. Translation: CASSPLGAGPYNEQFF.

The gene calls are TRBV19 and TRBJ2-5, with D perhaps matching TRBD1 (6 bases). V lost 5 bases, J lost 4 bases, and 11 bases lay in between. In germline, CDR1 is LNHDA, CDR2 SQIVND (reference sequence). The CDR3 loop spans 13 amino acids. The CDR3 here is CASSSGTRETQYF. For the CDR3, the DNA is TGTGCCAGTAGTTCCGGGACAAGAGAGACCCAGTACTTC.

The chain couples TRBV6-5 to TRBJ2-1, with D possibly TRBD2 on 6 matching bases. Germline values: CDR1 MNHEY, CDR2 SVGAGI. The CDR3 is made up of 15 amino acids. The ends were cut back, 2 bases at V and 6 bases at J, with 14 bases in the middle. In DNA, the CDR3 is TGTGCCAGCAGTTACCGGAGGGGTGCGGTCAATGAGCAGTTCTTC. It encodes CASSYRRGAVNEQFF.

V gene TRBV5-1 combines with J gene TRBJ2-2; a weak D match, TRBD1 (5 bases). V gave up 0 bases and J gave up 4 bases, with 10 bases separating them. Per the germline V gene, CDR1 is SGHRS and CDR2 is YFSETQ. The CDR3 has 15 residues. In nucleotides, the CDR3 is TGCGCCAGCAGCTTGGTTCAGGGTACCACCGGGGAGCTGTTTTTT. Translation gives CASSLVQGTTGELFF.

The chain employs TRBV28 and TRBJ2-7, with a tentative D call TRBD2 (6 bases). The V gene lost 5 bases and the J gene lost 2 bases, with 16 bases spanning the gap. The CDR3 is 15 residues long. Germline values: CDR1 MDHEN, CDR2 SYDVKM. The CDR3 region has the DNA TGTGCCAGCAGTCCCACATGGGCGGGGACCTACGAGCAGTACTTC. Its protein product is CASSPTWAGTYEQYF.

This rearrangement joins TRBV7-2 to TRBJ2-1; D remains ambiguous. V was clipped by 0 bases and J by 9 bases, with 6 bases between them. CDR1 and CDR2 from the germline V gene are SGHTA and FQGNSA. The CDR3 spans 12 residues. The CDR3 here is CASSLARSEQFF. The CDR3 DNA reads TGTGCCAGCAGCTTAGCGAGATCTGAGCAGTTCTTC. Full variable domain (rest looked up from reference TRBV7-2 and TRBJ2-1): GAGVSQSPSNKVTEKGKDVELRCDPISGHTALYWYRQSLGQGLEFLIYFQGNSAPDKSGLPSDRFSAERTGGSVSTLTIQRTQQEDSAVYLCASSLARSEQFFGPGTRLTVL.

A few counts support this clone. The V gene is TRBV2, the J gene TRBJ1-1; D is possibly TRBD1 (5 bases). The CDR3 has 12 residues. Trimming took 4 bases from V and 3 from J, leaving 6 bases between them. Germline V gene sequence: CDR1 SNHLY, CDR2 FYNNEI. CDR3 DNA: TGTGCCAGCAGTGCACAGGACACTGAAGCTTTCTTT. Translation gives CASSAQDTEAFF.

V usage is TRBV9 and J usage is TRBJ2-5, with 10 bases that match TRBD2. J lost 5 bases, V lost 4 bases, and 8 bases had no gene match. Germline V gene lookup returns CDR1 SGDLS and CDR2 YYNGEE. The CDR3 totals 15 residues. In DNA, the CDR3 is TGTGCCAGCAGCCCCAGCGGGGGGGCCCGGGAGACCCAGTACTTC. This translates into CASSPSGGARETQYF.

J is TRBJ2-5 and V is TRBV5-1; the D gene is possibly TRBD2 (7 bases). Trimming shortened V by 4 bases and J by 5 bases, and 18 bases separated the two germline ends. Germline lookup yields CDR1 SGHRS and CDR2 YFSETQ. The CDR3 spans 15 residues. CDR3 in DNA: TGCGCCAGCAGCCCCTGGGGGGGACATGGGGAGACCCAGTACTTC. It encodes CASSPWGGHGETQYF.